The clone carrying this T cell receptor (beta chain) was seen only a few times. Its antigen is currently unknown. This record comes from a study of T-cell reconstitution after alpha-beta-depleted transplantation in children. The study, taken as a whole, reports: One year after transplant, T-cell counts and diversity came mostly from newly produced T cells.

This sample's TCRbeta library carried unique molecular identifier barcodes. TCRdb called the PCR reads again in MiXCR, with one record for every CDR3 protein. There are about 440,000 distinct CDR3 sequences in the sample; approximately 41% occur only once, and under 35% lies in the top ten. CDR3 length: 14 residues. The V and J ends lost 5 bases and 5 bases, in that order; junction bases with no gene match: 8. Germline values: CDR1 LNHNV, CDR2 YYDKDF (reference sequence). The sequence came from a girl aged 2 to 9 with aplastic anemia, due to receive a stem cell transplant. The V gene is TRBV15, the J gene TRBJ2-5; 7 bases fit TRBD2. The specimen comprised PBMCs, sampled before TCRalphabeta/CD19-depleted stem cell transplant. This chain's CDR3 is CATSREAGRETQYF. The CDR3 DNA reads TGTGCCACCAGCCGGGAAGCGGGACGGGAGACCCAGTACTTC.